The present entry profiles one T cell receptor beta chain with its context. Its specificity is not known. This sample is part of a study of monozygotic twins with inflammatory bowel disease. Study-wide results and caveats: IBD patients share fewer clonotypes with other people than healthy twins do, especially with disease activity. Different T cell subtypes could not be distinguished.

The length of the CDR3 is 12 residues. Germline lookup yields CDR1 KGHSH and CDR2 LQKENI. TCRdb processed the 5' RACE reads again and assigns one entry to each CDR3 protein, with no DNA. This specimen shows approximately 85,000 distinct CDR3 sequences; the ten leading clones hold 6.5% to 9%. This chain connects TRBV18 to TRBJ2-3. Sequenced: blood. This TCR came from a human donor with ulcerative colitis or Crohn's disease, or a healthy co-twin of an affected twin (not recorded which). The CDR3 region is CASSSSTDTQYF.